This TCR beta chain appears in the sequencing data of a study of blood T cells in healthy people across ages. Whole-study results and caveats: Across samples, TCR beta diversity tracked strongly with naive T cell percentage.

Comment on this clonotype: The antigen is unknown.

Germline V gene lookup returns CDR1 SGHTA and CDR2 FQGNSA. The CDR3 is made up of 14 amino acids. V dropped 8 bases and J dropped 4 bases, with 15 bases sitting between them. A sample-barcoded 5' primer and a J-beta primer mix were used in a second PCR of roughly 7 to 12 cycles. Each CDR3 protein is one row after TCRdb ran MiXCR on the 5' RACE reads. This sample yields 1.5 million to 2 million distinct CDR3 sequences, of which approximately 50% are seen a single time; less than 2.5% belongs to the top ten. The clonotype was recovered from a woman in her 40s in good health. The source material was blood. The genes are TRBV7-2 and TRBJ2-1; D uncertain. The CDR3 bases are TGTGCCAGCGGACCCTATGGAGTATACAATGAGCAGTTCTTC. Translating it yields CASGPYGVYNEQFF. The complete variable domain, with remaining parts taken from reference TRBV7-2 and TRBJ2-1, reads GAGVSQSPSNKVTEKGKDVELRCDPISGHTALYWYRQSLGQGLEFLIYFQGNSAPDKSGLPSDRFSAERTGGSVSTLTIQRTQQEDSAVYLCASGPYGVYNEQFFGPGTRLTVL.